This T cell receptor beta chain was documented in a study of persistence of HIV-infected CD4 T cells. Study information: Donors had been on suppressive ART for a median of approximately eight years. Anti-CD3/anti-CD28 stimulation activated a higher proportion of cells than antigen stimulation, with lower memory fraction.

Germline-derived CDR1 and CDR2 are MNHEY and SMNVEV (reference sequence). CDR3 length: 15 residues. Trimming left V 6 bases short and J 3 bases short, with 14 bases between. This clone was recorded only once. Its antigen is as yet unknown. Nonspecific anti-CD3/anti-CD28 bead stimulation represents the broad CD4+ T cell repertoire. CD4+ T cells upregulating both CD40 ligand and CD69 were sorted as responding cells. These HIV-1-infected adults initiated suppressive ART in chronic infection. The immunoSEQ assay was version 4, run in survey mode. Measured with immunoSEQ multiplex PCR; TCRdb has only the in-frame clones, and not every one. The sample shows roughly 43,000 clones, about 90% of them seen only once.

This sequence was found in an adult man with HIV who was CMV-seropositive. The J gene is TRBJ1-4, the V gene TRBV27; D call uncertain. The sample here was CD4+ T cells sorted from PBMCs after approximately 19-hour stimulation, taken from a patient who received antiretroviral therapy. The CDR3, as DNA: TGTGCCAGCAGGCCCTCGGGCAGGTCTAATGAAAAACTGTTTTTT. This encodes CASRPSGRSNEKLFF.